The TCR beta chain described here comes from a study of neurological immune-mediated disorders (dated by TCRdb to between 2017 and 2020). Looking at the study overall: Of the roughly 34 multiple sclerosis patients, some 30 had relapsing-remitting MS and 3 had secondary progressive MS. Peripheral blood TCR-beta repertoires from HTLV-I-associated myelopathy (HAM/TSP) patients, multiple sclerosis patients and healthy controls were compared by UMI-based sequencing. Alongside PBMC samples, the set of some 97 TCR-beta libraries contained longitudinal samples, technical triplicates, and paired CD4+ and CD8+ T-cell subsets that had been sorted. The cohort was made up of about 65 subjects, consisting of roughly 14 HAM/TSP patients, about 35 multiple sclerosis patients and about 20 healthy controls.

Including cysteine and phenylalanine, the CDR3 has 16 amino acids. Only CDR3 DNA is held: 48 bases, read in frame from base 1. The V end gives up 4 bases and the J end 2 bases, leaving 10 bases in the junction not matched to a gene. The germline V gene gives CDR1 as ENHRY and CDR2 as SYGVKD. To synthesize cDNA, template-switch 5'RACE was performed with a primer carrying a 10-nucleotide random unique molecular identifier so that each TCR transcript was tagged. Every sequencing run yielded over 170 million TCR-beta sequences covering 15-18 subjects. The RNeasy kit was used for extraction of total RNA. Using the KAPA Real-time Library Amplification kit, TCR-beta VDJ regions were amplified with primers for the TCR constant region and the 5'RACE anchor. A first PCR added sample indexes and Illumina adaptors, and a second PCR then raised library yield. After Ampure bead purification, the roughly 650 bp TCR product was size-selected on a 2% E-gel SizeSelection system. Before pooling, libraries had their quality checked on a Bioanalyzer, their concentration measured with Qubit, and their quantity determined with the Kapa Library Quantification kit. An Illumina HiSeq 2500 sequenced the libraries paired-end 2 x 150 bp. To increase sequence diversity, roughly 24-31% phiX was spiked into each library pool. Turning to the authors' computational methods: The UMI-based MiGEC pipeline processed quality-filtered reads and removed over 85% of raw TCR sequences during error correction. IMGT germline references were used for alignment of VDJ genes, and clonotypes were defined by a unique CDR3 amino acid sequence together with V-J genes. VDJtools evaluated clonal expansion, Shannon diversity and CDR3 relatedness (CalcPairwiseDistances, ClusterSamples); CLCbio workbench built phylogenetic trees. Expanded clones were defined as having at least 8 unique UMIs, based on coefficient-of-variation modelling across technical triplicates. The public reads were reanalyzed by TCRdb: fastp trimming at Q25, MiXCR alignment, in-frame beta chains only. For every CDR3 protein sequence, its rows merge into one entry that carries the most common genes and DNA. The V and J calls and clone size are TCRdb's, not the authors'. The sample includes tens of thousands of distinct CDR3 sequences, with over 3.5% observed a single time. About 2% of the sample comes from the top ten.

This clonotype was seen at least ten times. This receptor's antigen is unknown. No quality values exist for individual bases; no much larger clone is one base distant. Study-wide conclusions, independent of this receptor: Repertoires from 18 of 34 MS patients were grouped by phylogenetic analysis into a cluster of related CDR3 sequences, suggesting a possible repertoire-level signature. TCR clonal expansion was highest in HAM/TSP patients and lowest in MS patients, with MS patients falling below even healthy controls. Across subjects, expanded clones never shared an identical CDR3 amino acid sequence, which suggests that the TCR-beta repertoires in every group were private. No clinical or MRI features were associated with the MS cluster, and the authors said that larger cohorts are needed.

For the sorted-subset TCR libraries, the starting material was over 800,000 sorted CD4+ or CD8+ T cells. Multiple sclerosis patients were enrolled in a US clinical protocol evaluating disease progression by magnetic resonance imaging. Peripheral blood was subjected to Ficoll-Hypaque density gradient centrifugation to isolate PBMCs, which were then cryopreserved in liquid nitrogen. Paired sorted CD4+ and CD8+ subsets came from healthy controls, HAM/TSP patients and MS patients. Sequencing was done on a sample of CD4+ T cells from blood. The sequence is built from TRBV10-3 and TRBJ2-7; 8 of the junction bases match TRBD1. The sequence was collected from a woman in her thirties or forties with multiple sclerosis. The DNA is TGTGCCATCAGTGGTGGACAGGGCGCGACCGCCTACGAGCAGTACTTC. This codes for CAISGGQGATAYEQYF.